This TCR beta chain was sequenced for a study of naive and memory T cell subsets. Study outcomes and limitations: RNA-based TCR counts may shift with T cell activation and differentiation.

As concerns this clonotype: The antigen is unknown.

Between the trimmed V and J ends, which lost 7 bases and 2 bases, there was a span of 8 bases. The CDR3 is made up of 12 amino acids. Germline V gene sequence: CDR1 SNHLY, CDR2 FYNNEI. The beta constant-region primer was an equimolar mix of two oligonucleotides covering TRBC1 and TRBC2. Ligated cDNA was amplified by four rounds of PCR with nested alpha and beta constant-region primers and SP2. TCRdb reprocessed the UMI-ligation and nested PCR reads with MiXCR, giving one entry per CDR3 protein. The table includes roughly 80,000 distinct CDR3 sequences, over 8.5% detected once. V is TRBV2 and J is TRBJ1-2; D gene unclear. The receptor was isolated from a human donor in good health. Material: naive CD8+ T cells from blood. The CDR3 DNA is TGTGCCAGCACTAGCGAGAACTATGGCTACACCTTC. This sequence encodes CASTSENYGYTF.